What follows is one T cell receptor (beta chain) and its context. The count of this clone is one. The antigen it binds to is not known. The sample holds no much larger clone one base away, and base qualities are not on file. The CDR3, from cysteine to phenylalanine, totals 17 residues. Only CDR3 DNA is held: 51 bases, read in frame from base 1. Trimming accounts for 3 bases at V and 12 bases at J, while the number of junction bases matched to no gene is 15. CDR1 and CDR2 were assigned from the germline V gene (reference sequence) as LNHDA and SQIVND. To prepare the library, the immunoSEQ multiplex PCR assay was applied. For the multiplex PCR, a mixture combining 60 forward primers for TCR Vbeta segments and 13 reverse primers for TCR Jbeta segments was used. The CDR3 region of rearranged TCR beta genes was amplified from genomic DNA with a multiplex PCR assay. The Illumina HiSeq System was used to sequence the amplified TCR beta libraries as 87-base-pair reads. The original pipeline was this. In a later analysis, about 80 million unique TCR beta chains were counted across the 690 or so repertoires, and roughly 11 million of these chains were shared by at least two donors. A nearest-neighbor algorithm error-corrected the raw reads and collapsed the reads into unique sequences, merging closely related sequences to remove PCR and sequencing errors. CDR3 sequences were aligned to IMGT reference sequences to assign V, D and J gene segments. For a sequence to be retained, a match of at least six nucleotides to both a V gene segment and a J gene segment was required. A rearrangement counted as productive if the CDR3 had no stop codons and remained in frame with V and J, and every other rearrangement counted as non-productive. CDR3 was defined according to IMGT convention as the region running from the second conserved V-encoded cysteine to the conserved J-encoded phenylalanine. Sequences without an unambiguous match to a single V gene segment were excluded from the earlier analysis of almost 600 of the donors. In an earlier analysis of several hundred of the donors, a V segment was called functional when productive rearrangements were above 56.7%, and segregating when the standard deviation between donors exceeded 5%. A statistical classification framework was developed to diagnose cytomegalovirus status using the catalog of TCR beta chain sequences. A later analysis assigned V and J genes by comparing TCR nucleotide sequences with IMGT/GENE-DB human TR gene sequences. In a later analysis, CDR3 sequences and most-parsimonious VDJ recombination scenarios were assigned using the TCRdist pipeline. In a later analysis, each TCR beta chain was defined by its CDR3 amino acid sequence together with its V-gene family, and reads lacking a unique V-gene family were excluded. In a later analysis, 500 to 700 highly shared, low-generation-probability nucleotide sequences were removed to address suspected cross-contamination and a sequencing artifact. A later analysis calculated a clonal expansion index for each public chain from normalized within-repertoire ranks of inferred template counts. In a later analysis, generation probabilities were computed with a VDJ recombination model fitted to out-of-frame rearrangements, and the resulting probabilities were checked against IGoR. In a later analysis, hypergeometric tests were used to score TCR-TCR, TCR-HLA and TCR-CMV co-occurrence, with a repertoire-size bias correction applied to TCR pairs. In a later analysis, false discovery rates were estimated by permuting HLA or CMV assignments 20 times. In a later analysis, co-occurring TCRs were grouped with DBSCAN, and TCRdist sequence similarity was added when clustering was performed within HLA-allele-positive subsets. Repertoires with fewer than 30,000 or more than 120,000 public chains were left out of co-occurrence clustering, as were about 5 repertoires with anomalous nucleotide sharing. Imported from immuneACCESS, the table was reduced by TCRdb to in-frame sequences with V and J called. These copies leave out some clones; in studies compared against another copy, an unresolved V gene accounts for under half, and the cause of the remainder is not known. Clone size and V and J calls were adopted from that table, with D and trimming inferred from the DNA. Present in this sample are 150,000 to 190,000 clones, roughly four fifths of which were seen just once. Of the sample, approximately 1.4% falls within the top ten clones.

The cohort consisted of 600 or so healthy bone marrow donors. At the time of sampling, all cohort members were nominally healthy, though unrecorded immune exposures were likely present. The donor tested CMV seronegative, placing the donor among the 300 to 450 seronegative members of the cohort. Each donor provided a peripheral blood sample, and peripheral blood mononuclear cells were used for TCR beta sequencing. Genomic DNA was extracted from the blood cell samples with the Qiagen DNeasy Blood Extraction Kit. This record comes from a study of cytomegalovirus exposure and HLA in healthy donors (dated by TCRdb to the late 2010s). Looking at the study overall: An earlier analysis of roughly 500 of the donors reported approximately 260 Gb of sequence data and 95 million to 140 million unique TCR beta sequences obtained from around 180 million T cells. Of the 300 to 450 genotyped donors, approximately 83% fell in the genetic ancestry cluster associated with self-reported Caucasian donors. All discovery cohort repertoires had been generated using a single sequencing platform. Among 398 genotyped donors of the cohort, an average of approximately 240,000 unique TCR beta nucleotide sequences was sequenced per donor, of which approximately 18% were non-productive. Along with the approximately 670-subject first cohort, a separate validation cohort of more than 90 different subjects was used. The study combined high-throughput TCR immunosequencing, statistical association of individual TCRs with disease status, and machine learning to predict cytomegalovirus infection status. The study profiled the T cell repertoires of approximately 700 subjects by immunosequencing and related them to cytomegalovirus serostatus. Donor age, sex, ethnicity and CMV serostatus were compiled alongside the repertoire data. Rather than using new phenotypic data, the later analysis identified candidate immune exposures from TCR beta sequences and from how often those sequences occurred across donors. A later analysis re-examined previously published TCR beta repertoires from 610 or so donors and added high-resolution HLA genotyping to investigate patterns of TCR occurrence. Approximately 310 gigabases of sequencing data and 78 million or so unique TCR sequences were included in an early release covering about 600 HLA-typed donors. The aim of the study was to test whether cataloging public T cell receptors could identify signatures of past pathogen exposure. The number of typed donors differed by locus: about 620-640 for A, B, C, DRB1 and DQB1; approximately 530 for DQA1; approximately 600 for DPA1; and around 490 for DPB1. In a later genetic analysis, genome-wide SNP genotypes for about three fifths of the roughly 670 donors were used, and that subset was treated as a discovery cohort. Both class I and class II loci were covered by HLA typing, at four-digit resolution. Several DR-DQ haplotypes were treated as single units for association and clustering because of strong linkage in the cohort. An earlier analysis of 450 to 750 of the donors used high-throughput TCR beta sequencing to judge whether each TCR beta V gene segment behaved as functional or pseudogenic.

The full study reports these points: The authors suggested that the approach could potentially be extended to other disease states and immunological phenotypes. In a later analysis, HLA-associated TCR beta chains were found to be more clonally expanded and to have lower generation probabilities than equally common non-associated chains. A later genetic analysis reported fewer N-insertions in productive TCRs among donors in an Asian-associated ancestry cluster than the roughly 720-donor mean. In the study, approximately 160 TCR beta chains were listed as associated with cytomegalovirus. In an earlier analysis of fewer than 750 of the donors, most TCR beta V segments were observed in productive rearrangements about 87% or about 30% of the time, broadly matching IMGT annotations. At a false discovery rate of 0.05, a later analysis linked under 20,000 TCR beta sequences to specific HLA alleles. The presence/absence analyses assumed that sequencing depth was roughly uniform across donors, and that assumption may not be true. Over 15 rarely observed V segments, including chromosome 9 orphons, were excluded from the earlier analysis of about 500 of the donors because counts were too low. According to a later analysis, parvovirus B19, influenza, CMV and Epstein-Barr virus appeared linked to several top co-occurrence clusters. Strong co-occurrence of HLA alleles, especially DR and DQ, made assigning TCR associations to individual alleles difficult. A later analysis found that TCR association rates varied across HLA loci, with DRB1 alleles showing the most associated TCRs and HLA-C alleles the fewest. Because HLA typing was unavailable for some donors at each locus, only the typed subset was used in association tests. Cytomegalovirus status was reported to be diagnosed by the classifier with high specificity and sensitivity in both the original and validation cohorts. Most CMV-associated TCR beta chains appeared to be HLA-restricted in a later analysis, and the HLA associations seemed to be driven largely by CMV exposure. A further reported finding was that TCR beta sequences accurately predicted the HLA-A and HLA-B alleles for most subjects in the first cohort. Immune exposure information for the cohort was limited to CMV serostatus. A later genetic analysis associated a missense DCLRE1C variant with V-gene and J-gene trimming of TCR beta chains, and an independent cohort replicated the association. Most TCR sequences were seen in very few donors, while some public TCRs were found in many individuals. In vitro tests confirmed that a few of the cytomegalovirus-associated TCR beta chains recognize cytomegalovirus antigens. In this cohort, only TCR beta chains were sequenced, and detectable features were limited by the absence of alpha or paired-chain data. A group of highly shared sequence variants was considered likely to be a technical artifact of the sequencing pipeline. Correlated functional status among segregating V segments might reflect linkage disequilibrium, but an unknown experimental factor could not be ruled out. Some IMGT-functional V segments, including TRBV6-2 and TRBV6-3, could not be told apart with the 87-base-pair reads, so those segments were excluded.

Material for sequencing was PBMCs. The rearrangement combines TRBV19 with TRBJ2-1; 12 junctional bases match TRBD2. The sequence was collected from a man younger than 30 in good health and CMV-seronegative. The nucleotide sequence is given as TGTGCCAGTAGTATGGTCTCCGGACTAGCGGGAAGCCCAGGGCAGTTCTTC. The translation is CASSMVSGLAGSPGQFF. Extended through the reference TRBV19 and TRBJ2-1 proteins, this CDR3 yields the full variable domain: DGGITQSPKYLFRKEGQNVTLSCEQNLNHDAMYWYRQDPGQGLRLIYYSQIVNDFQKGDIAEGYSVSREKKESFPLTVTSAQKNPTAFYLCASSMVSGLAGSPGQFFGPGTRLTVL.